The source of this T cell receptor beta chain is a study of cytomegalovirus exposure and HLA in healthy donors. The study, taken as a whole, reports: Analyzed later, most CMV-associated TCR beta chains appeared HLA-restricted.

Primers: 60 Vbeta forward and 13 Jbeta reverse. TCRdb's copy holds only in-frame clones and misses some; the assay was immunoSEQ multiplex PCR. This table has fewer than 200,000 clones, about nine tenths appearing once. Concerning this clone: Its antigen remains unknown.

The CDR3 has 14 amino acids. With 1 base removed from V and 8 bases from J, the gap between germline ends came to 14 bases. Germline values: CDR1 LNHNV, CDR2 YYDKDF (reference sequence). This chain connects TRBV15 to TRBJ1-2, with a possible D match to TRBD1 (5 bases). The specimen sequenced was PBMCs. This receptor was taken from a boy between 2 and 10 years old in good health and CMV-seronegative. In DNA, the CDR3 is TGTGCCACCAGCAGAGTAGCAGGGATAGGGGGCTACACCTTC. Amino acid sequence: CATSRVAGIGGYTF.